Shown below are 11 T cell receptor beta chains from a single sample sequenced in a study of cytomegalovirus exposure and HLA in healthy donors. The PCR was carried out with 60 Vbeta primers and 13 Jbeta primers. TCRdb's copy holds only in-frame clones and misses some; the assay was immunoSEQ multiplex PCR. The sample has about 170,000 clones; approximately 71% are singletons. Source material: PBMCs. All receptors derive from a woman between 18 and 29 years old in good health and CMV-seropositive.

V gene TRBV27 combines with J gene TRBJ2-7; D perhaps matches TRBD1 (5 bases). V was clipped by 3 bases and J by 3 bases, with 9 bases between them. The CDR3 length is 13 residues. Germline V lookup: CDR1 MNHEY, CDR2 SMNVEV (reference sequence). CDR3 region: CASSFGHRYEQYF. The CDR3 nucleotides read TGTGCCAGCAGTTTTGGACACCGCTACGAGCAGTACTTC.

The sample holds a few counts of this clone. CDR3 amino acids: CASSFRTGKMNEQFF. The CDR3 nucleotides read TGTGCCAGCAGCTTCCGGACAGGGAAGATGAATGAGCAGTTCTTC. The chain links TRBV5-8 to TRBJ2-1, with 8 bases lining up with TRBD1. The ends lost 2 bases at V and 7 bases at J; junction bases unmatched: 8. The CDR3 totals 15 residues. CDR1 is SGHTS and CDR2 is YDEGEE in the germline V gene.

As regards this clone: Germline is not matched at one junction end, which may reflect a read error. The CDR3 spells CVSRASGAYEQYF. As DNA, the CDR3 is TGCGTCAGCAGGGCTAGCGGAGCCTACGAGCAGTACTTC. The chain uses TRBV10-2 and TRBJ2-7; the match to TRBD2 covers 7 bases. This CDR3 contains 13 residues. CDR1 and CDR2 (germline): WSHSY, SAAADI.

The chain combines TRBV20-1 with TRBJ2-1; D is perhaps TRBD1 (5 bases). The CDR3 runs to 11 residues. V was shortened by 6 bases and J by 15 bases, with 18 bases between the two germline ends. Germline-derived CDR1 and CDR2 are DFQATT and SNEGSKA (reference sequence). CDR3 DNA sequence: TGCAGTGCAACGAGCAAGACAGTTGGGTTCTTC. Protein: CSATSKTVGFF.

The chain joins TRBV5-1 to TRBJ2-5; a weak D match, TRBD2 (6 bases). The CDR3 loop spans 13 amino acids. The germline V gene has CDR1 SGHRS and CDR2 YFSETQ. The germline V and J ends were trimmed by 0 bases and 5 bases, with 8 bases remaining between them. The CDR3 sequence is CASSLDSGETQYF. The CDR3 region has the DNA TGCGCCAGCAGCTTGGACAGCGGGGAGACCCAGTACTTC.

The CDR3 DNA sequence: TGTGCCTCCTCGGCGGAAGCACATGGGCAGTTCTTC. This translates into CASSAEAHGQFF. This rearrangement joins TRBV10-3 to TRBJ2-1; D is uncertain. V was shortened by 11 bases and J by 12 bases, with 20 bases between the two germline ends. This CDR3 contains 12 residues. CDR1 is ENHRY and CDR2 is SYGVKD in the germline V gene.

The V and J genes are TRBV5-4 and TRBJ1-2; 7 bases are a match to TRBD1. This CDR3 comprises 14 residues. J gave up 1 base and V 1 base, and 1 base lay outside the gene matches. Looked up from germline, CDR1 is SGHNT and CDR2 is YYREEE (reference sequence). Written as DNA, the CDR3 is TGTGCCAGCAGCTTGCGACAGGGTAACTATGGCTACACCTTC. Translated: CASSLRQGNYGYTF.

The chain recombines TRBV27 with TRBJ2-7, with 8 positions matching TRBD2. This CDR3 is 17 amino acids long. Trimming removed 5 bases from V and 3 bases from J; junction bases left unmatched: 15. Germline loops: CDR1 MNHEY, CDR2 SMNVEV (reference sequence). The CDR3 loop is CASSLRGGGGPLYEQYF. The CDR3 coding sequence is TGTGCCAGCAGTCTCCGGGGGGGCGGGGGACCTCTCTACGAGCAGTACTTC.

V is TRBV6-1 and J is TRBJ2-5; D not certain. The V gene's germline CDR1 is MNHNS and CDR2 SASEGT. This CDR3 is 13 amino acids long. The V end lost 11 bases, the J end lost 1 base, and 14 bases lay between the germline ends. The CDR3 DNA is TGTGCCGGTGGCCTAGAGCGCCAAGAGACCCAGTACTTC. It codes for CAGGLERQETQYF.

CDR3 bases: TGCGCCAGCAGCCGGGGGGGAGCCGACGATGAGACCCAGTACTTC. Protein sequence: CASSRGGADDETQYF. The chain links TRBV5-1 to TRBJ2-5, with 8 bases aligning to TRBD2. Germline assignment: CDR1 SGHRS and CDR2 YFSETQ. Trimming took 4 bases from V and 5 from J; bases not matched to a gene: 10. This CDR3 comprises 15 residues.

The chain employs TRBV11-2 and TRBJ2-3, with TRBD2 matching over 9 bases. There are 14 residues in the CDR3. Germline CDR1 SGHAT, CDR2 FQNNGV. V shed 6 bases, J shed 4 bases, and the junction held 5 bases outside the gene matches. The CDR3 here is CASSPGTSPDTQYF. The CDR3 nucleotides are TGTGCCAGCAGTCCCGGGACTAGCCCAGATACGCAGTATTTT.